This T cell receptor (beta chain) was identified during a study of T cells in Graves' hyperthyroidism and ophthalmopathy. Regarding the study as a whole: Ophthalmopathy was predicted by the model a median of 6.5 months ahead of onset.

The germline V and J ends were trimmed by 1 base and 6 bases, with 13 bases remaining between them. The germline gives CDR1 SEHNR, CDR2 FQNEAQ (reference sequence). This CDR3 has 15 residues. TCR beta CDR3 regions were amplified from RNA. An initial round of RT-PCR targeting the TCR CDR3 relied on the HTBI primer set. TCRdb itself ran the multiplex PCR reads through MiXCR, one entry per CDR3 protein. The table has approximately 600,000 distinct CDR3 sequences, more than 11% seen once. This clonotype was detected many times. Its specificity is not known. The sample consisted of blood. The source of this sequence is a woman aged 25-40 years with Graves' hyperthyroidism that later progressed to Graves' ophthalmopathy. V is TRBV7-9 and J is TRBJ1-5; D remains unclear. The CDR3 DNA is TGTGCCAGCAGCTTAGGGGATAGGGCCGGTCAGCCCCAGCATTTT. This sequence encodes CASSLGDRAGQPQHF.